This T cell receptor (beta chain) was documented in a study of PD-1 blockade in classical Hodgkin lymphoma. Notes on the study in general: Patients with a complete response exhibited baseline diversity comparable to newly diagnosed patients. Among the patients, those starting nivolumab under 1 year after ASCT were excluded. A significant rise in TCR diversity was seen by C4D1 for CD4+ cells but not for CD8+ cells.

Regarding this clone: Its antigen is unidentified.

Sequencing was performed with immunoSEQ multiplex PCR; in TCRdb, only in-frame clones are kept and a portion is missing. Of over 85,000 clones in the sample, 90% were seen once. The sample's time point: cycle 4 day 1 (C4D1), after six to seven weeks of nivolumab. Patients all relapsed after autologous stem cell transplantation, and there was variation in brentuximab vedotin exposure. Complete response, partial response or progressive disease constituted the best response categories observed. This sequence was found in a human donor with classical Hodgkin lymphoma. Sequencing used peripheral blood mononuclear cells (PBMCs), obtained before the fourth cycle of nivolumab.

CDR3 amino acids: CASSQTKLGGAEWFTEAFF. CDR3 DNA: TGCGCCAGCAGCCAAACAAAACTAGGGGGCGCAGAGTGGTTTACTGAAGCTTTCTTT. The chain carries TRBV4-1 and TRBJ1-1, with TRBD1 matching 7 bases. This CDR3 is built from 19 residues. The germline V gene encodes CDR1 MGHRA and CDR2 YSYEKL. V shed 2 bases, J shed 5 bases, and the junction held 20 bases outside the gene matches.